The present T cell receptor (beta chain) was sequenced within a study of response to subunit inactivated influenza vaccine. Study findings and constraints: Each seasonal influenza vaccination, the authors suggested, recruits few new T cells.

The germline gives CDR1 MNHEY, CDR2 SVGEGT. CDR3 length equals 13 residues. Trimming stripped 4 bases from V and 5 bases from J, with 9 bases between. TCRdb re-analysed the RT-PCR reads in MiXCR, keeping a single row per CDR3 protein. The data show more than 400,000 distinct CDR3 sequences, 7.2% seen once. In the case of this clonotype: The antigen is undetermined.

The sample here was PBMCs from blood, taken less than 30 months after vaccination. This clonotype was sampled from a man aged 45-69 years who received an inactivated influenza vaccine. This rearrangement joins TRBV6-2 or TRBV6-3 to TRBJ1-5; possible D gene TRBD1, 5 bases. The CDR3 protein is CASSWGEYQPQHF. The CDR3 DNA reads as TGTGCCAGCAGTTGGGGGGAATATCAGCCCCAGCATTTT.